This passage covers 5 T cell receptor beta chains from one sample sequenced in a study of T cells in Graves' hyperthyroidism and ophthalmopathy. TCR beta CDR3 region amplification was performed from RNA transcripts. When the TCR CDR3 underwent first-round RT-PCR, the HTBI primer set was used. TCRdb itself ran the multiplex PCR reads through MiXCR, one entry per CDR3 protein. The table has more than 450,000 distinct CDR3 sequences, just under 20% seen once; the top ten hold approximately 50%. Sequenced material: blood. Source of these receptors: a man in his forties with Graves' ophthalmopathy.

This rearrangement joins TRBV25-1 to TRBJ2-5; possibly TRBD2 for D (5 bases). This CDR3 spans 16 amino acids. V was pared by 4 bases and J by 3 bases, with 18 bases between. Germline values: CDR1 MGHDK, CDR2 SYGVNS. This CDR3 reads CASSAGFGSFEETQYF. The CDR3, as DNA: TGTGCCAGCAGTGCGGGGTTCGGCTCGTTCGAAGAGACCCAGTACTTC.

This chain connects TRBV27 to TRBJ2-1; perhaps D is TRBD1 or TRBD2 (6 bases each). Germline CDR1 is MNHEY and CDR2 is SMNVEV (reference sequence). This CDR3 is 13 amino acids long. The V end was cut by 8 bases, the J end by 10 bases, with 18 bases between. CDR3 nucleotides: TGTGCCAGCGGAAGGGGGGTAACAGGGGAGCAGTTCTTC. It translates to CASGRGVTGEQFF.

The gene calls are TRBV20-1 and TRBJ2-1; D is tentatively TRBD1 or TRBD2 (6 bases each). The germline gives CDR1 DFQATT, CDR2 SNEGSKA (reference sequence). This CDR3 region has 16 residues. V shed 0 bases and J shed 4 bases, with 16 bases lying between them. The CDR3 is CSARDRRGAYYNEQFF. DNA of the CDR3: TGCAGTGCTAGAGATAGGAGGGGGGCATATTACAATGAGCAGTTCTTC.

The CDR3 reads CASSIGPPRGEQFF. CDR3 DNA: TGTGCCAGTAGTATTGGTCCCCCGCGTGGTGAGCAGTTCTTC. The chain carries TRBV19 and TRBJ2-1; D not resolved. Trimming shortened V by 3 bases and J by 9 bases, and 15 bases separated the two germline ends. This CDR3 spans 14 amino acids. Germline CDR1 and CDR2: LNHDA and SQIVND (reference sequence).

This clonotype has only a few counts. This chain uses TRBV4-1 with TRBJ1-4, with no clear D. Deletions cut 0 bases from V and 6 bases from J, with 5 bases between. CDR1 is MGHRA, CDR2 YSYEKL, per germline. This CDR3 comprises 13 residues. CDR3 DNA: TGCGCCAGCAGCCAAGAGTTCGATGAAAAACTGTTTTTT. Protein product: CASSQEFDEKLFF.